The T cell receptor beta chain under discussion was sequenced for a study of blood T cell repertoires in COVID-19. Turning to the study itself: COVID-19 samples, acute and convalescent, were from the United States, Italy and Spain.

Germline CDR1 reads MNHNS; CDR2 reads SASEGT. The CDR3 is 15 residues long. V gave up 1 base and J gave up 2 bases; unmatched junction bases: 5. Generated by immunoSEQ multiplex PCR, the TCRdb table keeps only in-frame clones and is missing some. The table records 35,000 to 45,000 clones, more than 85% of them present only once. This clone has a handful of counts. This chain joins TRBV6-1 and TRBJ2-7, with 7 positions matching TRBD1. The sample comprised peripheral blood. The TCR comes from a woman aged 80 or older with acute or convalescent COVID-19. CDR3 loop: CASSEGGTDAYEQYF. CDR3 nucleotide sequence: TGTGCCAGCAGTGAAGGGGGGACAGATGCCTACGAGCAGTACTTC.